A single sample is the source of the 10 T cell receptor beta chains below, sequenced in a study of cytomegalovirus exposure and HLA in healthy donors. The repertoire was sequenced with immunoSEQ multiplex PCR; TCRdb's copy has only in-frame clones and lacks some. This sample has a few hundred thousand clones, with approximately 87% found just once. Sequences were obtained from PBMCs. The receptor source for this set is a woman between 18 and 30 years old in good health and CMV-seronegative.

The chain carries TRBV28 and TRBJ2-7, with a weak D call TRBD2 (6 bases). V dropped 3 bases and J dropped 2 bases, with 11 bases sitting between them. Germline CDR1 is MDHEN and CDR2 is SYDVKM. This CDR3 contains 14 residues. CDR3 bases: TGTGCCAGCAGTTTTTGGGGGGAGACCTACGAGCAGTACTTC. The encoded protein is CASSFWGETYEQYF.

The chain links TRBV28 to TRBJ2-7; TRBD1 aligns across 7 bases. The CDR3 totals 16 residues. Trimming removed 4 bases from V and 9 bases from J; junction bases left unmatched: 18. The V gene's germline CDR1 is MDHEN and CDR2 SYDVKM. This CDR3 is CASSSNPGQGQVGQYF. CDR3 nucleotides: TGTGCCAGCAGTTCCAACCCGGGACAAGGACAGGTGGGGCAGTACTTC.

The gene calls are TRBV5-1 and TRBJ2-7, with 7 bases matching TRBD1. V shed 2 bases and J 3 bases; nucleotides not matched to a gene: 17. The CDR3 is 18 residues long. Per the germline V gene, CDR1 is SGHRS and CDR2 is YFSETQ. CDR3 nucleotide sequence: TGCGCCAGCAGCTTATACCGAAACGTACCCGGGGACAGCTACGAGCAGTACTTC. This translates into CASSLYRNVPGDSYEQYF.

Here the CDR3 reads CASSLVYREYGYTF. The CDR3 DNA is TGTGCCAGCAGCTTGGTGTACAGGGAGTATGGCTACACCTTC. The chain is built from TRBV28 and TRBJ1-2, with D maybe TRBD1 (6 bases). CDR3 length: 14 amino acids. CDR1 and CDR2 (germline): MDHEN, SYDVKM. Trimming pared 6 bases from V and 5 bases from J, leaving 16 bases between.

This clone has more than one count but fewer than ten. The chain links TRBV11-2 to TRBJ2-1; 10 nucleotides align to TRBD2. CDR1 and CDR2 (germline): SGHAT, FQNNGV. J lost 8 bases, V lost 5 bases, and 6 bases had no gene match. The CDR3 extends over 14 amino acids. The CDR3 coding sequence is TGTGCCAGCAGCATCGGGACTAGCGTCGATGAGCAGTTCTTC. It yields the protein CASSIGTSVDEQFF.

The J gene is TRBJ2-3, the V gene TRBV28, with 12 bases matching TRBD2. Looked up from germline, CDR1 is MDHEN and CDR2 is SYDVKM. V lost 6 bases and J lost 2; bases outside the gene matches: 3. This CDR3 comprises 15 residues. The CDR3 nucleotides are TGTGCCAGCAGGACTAGCGGGAGATACACAGATACGCAGTATTTT. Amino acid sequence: CASRTSGRYTDTQYF.

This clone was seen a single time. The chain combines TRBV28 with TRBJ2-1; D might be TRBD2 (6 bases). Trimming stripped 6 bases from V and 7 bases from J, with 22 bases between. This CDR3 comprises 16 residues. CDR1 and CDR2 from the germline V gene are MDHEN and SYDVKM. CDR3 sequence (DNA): TGTGCCAGCAGGAAACCAGGGACTGGCCCATTTAATGAGCAGTTCTTC. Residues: CASRKPGTGPFNEQFF.

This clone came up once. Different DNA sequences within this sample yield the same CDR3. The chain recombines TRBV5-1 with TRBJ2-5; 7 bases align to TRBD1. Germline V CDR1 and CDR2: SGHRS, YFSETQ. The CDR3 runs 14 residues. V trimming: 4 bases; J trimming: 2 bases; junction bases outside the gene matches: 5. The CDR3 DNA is TGCGCCAGCAGCCGACAGGGCTTGCAAGAGACCCAGTACTTC. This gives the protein CASSRQGLQETQYF.

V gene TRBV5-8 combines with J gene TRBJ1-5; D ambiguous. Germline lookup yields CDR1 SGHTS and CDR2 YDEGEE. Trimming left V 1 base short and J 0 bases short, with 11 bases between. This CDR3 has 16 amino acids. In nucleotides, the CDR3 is TGTGCCAGCAGCTTGCAGTCGGGGATTAGCAATCAGCCCCAGCATTTT. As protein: CASSLQSGISNQPQHF. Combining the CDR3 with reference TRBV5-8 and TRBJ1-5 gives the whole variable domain EAGVTQSPTHLIKTRGQQATLRCSPISGHTSVYWYQQALGLGLQFLLWYDEGEERNRGNFPPRFSGRQFPNYSSELNVNALELEDSALYLCASSLQSGISNQPQHFGDGTRLSIL.

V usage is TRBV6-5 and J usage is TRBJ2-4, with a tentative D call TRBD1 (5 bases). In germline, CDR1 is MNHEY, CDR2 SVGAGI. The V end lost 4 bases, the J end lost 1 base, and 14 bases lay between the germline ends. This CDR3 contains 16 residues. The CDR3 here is CASSSGQTVAKNIQYF. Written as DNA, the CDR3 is TGTGCCAGCAGTTCAGGACAAACTGTGGCCAAAAACATTCAGTACTTC.